This T cell receptor beta chain was recovered during a study of blood T cell repertoires in COVID-19. Study background: The cDNA or gDNA used as material had been derived from T cells, B-cell-depleted T cells, or PBMCs.

Per the authors' pipeline: Amplification from reference gene primers served as the basis for estimated nucleated cell counts. The table came from immunoSEQ multiplex PCR; TCRdb's copy has only in-frame clones and leaves some out. V, J and clone size reflect that table, while D and trimming were determined from the DNA. The table lists roughly 200,000 clones, approximately 90% of them singletons. Source material: peripheral blood. The receptor was isolated from a man aged 55 to 70 who had recovered from COVID-19.

CDR3 protein: CASTPGARGYGYTF. The CDR3 region has the DNA TGTGCCAGCACCCCAGGGGCTCGCGGGTATGGCTACACCTTC. J is TRBJ1-2 and V is TRBV6-5; D is possibly TRBD1 (6 bases). Trimming shortened V by 7 bases and J by 5 bases, and 17 bases separated the two germline ends. The CDR3 is made up of 14 amino acids. Per germline, CDR1 MNHEY and CDR2 SVGAGI.